This T cell receptor (beta chain) emerged from a study of blood T cell repertoires in COVID-19. Study-wide context: COVID-19 samples collected from the United States, Italy and Spain covered acute and convalescent phases. Sample material is recorded as cDNA or gDNA derived from T cells, B-cell-depleted T cells, or PBMCs.

Profiling relied on immunoSEQ multiplex PCR, and the TCRdb table lists in-frame clones only, not all of them. The sample holds under 300,000 clones, around 88% seen once. The junction had 5 bases not matched to a gene; V was cut back by 5 bases and J by 7 bases. The CDR3 is 14 amino acids. Germline V gene sequence: CDR1 WSHSY, CDR2 SAAADI. Recruitment covered under 25 US areas and drew participants whose ages spanned roughly 18 to 95 years. This clonotype was obtained from a woman between 35 and 50 years old with acute COVID-19. Source material: PBMCs or T cells enriched from blood (not recorded which). The V and J genes are TRBV10-2 and TRBJ1-6; the match to TRBD1 covers 7 bases. The CDR3 is CASSPGQVNSPLHF. DNA for the CDR3: TGCGCCAGCAGTCCTGGACAGGTCAATTCACCCCTCCACTTT.